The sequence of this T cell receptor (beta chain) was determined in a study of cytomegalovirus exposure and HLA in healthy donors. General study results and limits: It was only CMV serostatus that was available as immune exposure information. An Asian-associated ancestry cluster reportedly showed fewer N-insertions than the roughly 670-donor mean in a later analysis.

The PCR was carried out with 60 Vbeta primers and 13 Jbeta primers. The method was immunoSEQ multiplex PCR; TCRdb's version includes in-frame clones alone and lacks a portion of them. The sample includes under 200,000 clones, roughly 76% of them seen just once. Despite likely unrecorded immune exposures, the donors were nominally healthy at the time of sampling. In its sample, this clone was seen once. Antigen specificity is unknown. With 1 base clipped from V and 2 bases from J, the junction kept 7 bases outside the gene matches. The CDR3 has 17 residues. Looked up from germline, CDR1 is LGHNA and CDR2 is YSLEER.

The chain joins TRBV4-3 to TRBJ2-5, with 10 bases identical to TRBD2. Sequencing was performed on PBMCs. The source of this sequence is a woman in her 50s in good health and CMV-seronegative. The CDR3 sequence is CASSQVPWGLAQETQYF. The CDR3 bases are TGCGCCAGCAGCCAAGTACCGTGGGGACTAGCGCAAGAGACCCAGTACTTC.